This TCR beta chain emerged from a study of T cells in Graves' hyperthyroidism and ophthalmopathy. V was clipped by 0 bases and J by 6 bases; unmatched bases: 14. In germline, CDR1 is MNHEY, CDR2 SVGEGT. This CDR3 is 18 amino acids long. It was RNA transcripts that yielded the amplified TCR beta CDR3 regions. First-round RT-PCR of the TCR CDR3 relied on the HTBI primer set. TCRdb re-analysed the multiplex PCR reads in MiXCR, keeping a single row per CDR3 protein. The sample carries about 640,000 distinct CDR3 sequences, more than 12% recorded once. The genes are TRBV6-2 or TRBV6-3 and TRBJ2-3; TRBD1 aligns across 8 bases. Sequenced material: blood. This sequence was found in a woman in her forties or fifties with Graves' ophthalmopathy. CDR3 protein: CASSYSIGRTGQRDTQYF. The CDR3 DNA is TGTGCCAGCAGTTACTCGATCGGCCGGACAGGGCAGAGGGATACGCAGTATTTT.